This is a list of T cell receptor beta chains from one sample in a study of T cell changes during pregnancy in multiple sclerosis. Libraries were prepared by immunoSEQ multiplex PCR; TCRdb keeps only in-frame clonotypes and omits some of them. The sample lists more than 15,000 clones, about 89% occurring once. The sequencing used CD8+ T cells from peripheral blood mononuclear cells, collected in the second trimester of pregnancy. The receptors were gathered from a female donor in good health, enrolled as a control in a pregnancy study. CDR3s include the opening cysteine and the closing phenylalanine or tryptophan. The order of the fields is V gene, J gene, CDR3 protein.

>TRBV5-6|TRBJ2-7
CASSYGNGEQYF
>TRBV4-1|TRBJ1-3
CASSPISGGTYTIYF
>TRBV30|TRBJ1-2
CAWRQGAYGYTF
>TRBV10-3|TRBJ2-3
CASTMTGAGTDTQYF
>TRBV30|TRBJ1-1
CAWREGWGTNTEAFF
>TRBV5-6|TRBJ2-1
CASSLVVSPNEQFF
>TRBV7-9|TRBJ2-5
CASSLAVSGETQYF
>TRBV2|TRBJ1-1
CASSTGGAEAFF
>TRBV6-4|TRBJ2-5
CASSDGPTETQYF
>TRBV2|TRBJ2-4
CASRLLGGVWAKNIQYF
>TRBV28|TRBJ2-2
CASSFSPRQFTGELFF
>TRBV14|TRBJ1-3
CASGQGILGNTIYF
>TRBV19|TRBJ1-1
CASSGDRGTEAFF
>TRBV29-1|TRBJ1-1
CSGQTGEGTEAFF
>TRBV19|TRBJ1-4
CASRTYERGEKLFF
>TRBV7-9|TRBJ2-4
CASSGDKGPLSKNIQYF
>TRBV15|TRBJ1-4
CATSRDSTNEKLFF
>TRBV27|TRBJ2-3
CASSDRDRVSDTQYF
>TRBV7-9|TRBJ2-5
CASSSYQGPGAQYF
>TRBV7-9|TRBJ1-1
CASRQGFGNTEAFF
>TRBV5-4|TRBJ2-7
CASSLGDRTYEQYF
>TRBV29-1|TRBJ2-1
CSVEGGVGTGPSDEQFF
>TRBV28|TRBJ2-7
CASSLPAGTSGSYEQYF
>TRBV7-2|TRBJ2-2
CASSLLAGGELFF
>TRBV27|TRBJ2-2
CASSWTGGNTGELFF
>TRBV9|TRBJ1-1
CASSFDSNTEAFF
>TRBV28|TRBJ2-1
CASSSSVDEQFF
>TRBV28|TRBJ1-2
CASSLGGAGYTF
>TRBV27|TRBJ2-4
CASSPLRTAPSNIQYF
>TRBV9|TRBJ2-3
CASSGPVAGVADTQYF
>TRBV6-4|TRBJ1-1
CASSEGTTNTEAFF
>TRBV7-9|TRBJ1-5
CASSSGVSNQPQHF
>TRBV29-1|TRBJ2-7
CSVVLQDYEQYF
>TRBV11-2|TRBJ2-4
CASSPPDDSGIVAKNIQYF
>TRBV5-6|TRBJ2-5
CASSLRESGGAETQYF
>TRBV4-2|TRBJ2-5
CASSQESDSGKAETQYF
>TRBV30|TRBJ1-2
CAWSENAWAGPYGYTF
>TRBV30|TRBJ2-1
CAWSISGGSYNEQFF
>TRBV7-2|TRBJ2-1
CASSHTGVNEQFF